These 25 T cell receptor beta chains came from one sample sequenced in a study of T cells in Graves' hyperthyroidism and ophthalmopathy. Amplification targeted TCR beta CDR3 regions from RNA transcripts. First-round RT-PCR targeting the TCR CDR3 was performed with the HTBI primer set. TCRdb reprocessed the multiplex PCR reads with MiXCR, giving one entry per CDR3 protein. The sample shows a few hundred thousand distinct CDR3 sequences, 40% to 50% of them seen only once. Material for sequencing was peripheral blood or thyroid tissue (not recorded which). These receptors all stem from an adult woman with Graves' disease, either hyperthyroidism or ophthalmopathy (not recorded which).

This clonotype was detected many times. For the CDR3, the DNA is TGCGCCAGCAGCCCACGACTAGCGGGAGGTGTAAGGCAGTACTTC. Its translation: CASSPRLAGGVRQYF. The chain is built from TRBV4-1 and TRBJ2-7; 13 positions agree with TRBD2. CDR1 MGHRA and CDR2 YSYEKL come from the germline V gene. The CDR3 extends over 15 amino acids. J gave up 9 bases and V 4 bases, and 9 bases lay outside the gene matches.

The rearrangement uses TRBV24-1 and TRBJ2-5; no definite D call. The length of the CDR3 is 13 residues. CDR1 is KGHDR and CDR2 is SFDVKD in the germline V gene. Trimming removed 0 bases from V and 4 bases from J, with 5 bases in between. The CDR3 here is CATSDLQRETQYF. The CDR3 DNA sequence: TGTGCCACCAGTGATTTGCAAAGAGAGACCCAGTACTTC.

The chain is built from TRBV20-1 and TRBJ1-5; D gene unclear. This CDR3 region has 14 residues. Germline V gene sequence: CDR1 DFQATT, CDR2 SNEGSKA (reference sequence). The V gene lost 2 bases and the J gene lost 3 bases, with 11 bases spanning the gap. CDR3 sequence: CSARRAVTNQPQHF. DNA of the CDR3: TGCAGTGCTAGACGGGCGGTTACCAATCAGCCCCAGCATTTT.

The rearrangement links TRBV14 to TRBJ1-2; weak D call: TRBD1 (5 bases). CDR1 is SGHDN, CDR2 FVKESK, per germline. The CDR3 spans 15 residues. Deletions cut 3 bases from V and 4 bases from J, with 15 bases between. CDR3 loop: CASSHLRDGSYGYTF. CDR3 DNA sequence: TGTGCCAGCAGCCACCTTCGGGACGGGAGCTATGGCTACACCTTC.

Concerning this clonotype: Germline is not matched at one junction end, which may reflect a read error. This chain uses TRBV7-9 with TRBJ1-1; the D gene is possibly TRBD1 (5 bases). The CDR3 loop spans 15 amino acids. The germline V gene encodes CDR1 SEHNR and CDR2 FQNEAQ (reference sequence). The CDR3 sequence: CASTLEGGQNTEAFF. For the CDR3, the DNA is TGTGCCAGCACCTTAGAGGGCGGACAGAACACTGAAGCTTTCTTT.

This clonotype was seen many times. This chain links TRBV9 with TRBJ2-2; D remains unclear. Germline CDR1 and CDR2: SGDLS and YYNGEE. V lost 3 bases to trimming and J lost 6 bases, with 12 bases between them. The CDR3 has 14 residues. The CDR3, as DNA: TGTGCCAGCAGCGAGACCTATACCCCCGGGGAGCTGTTTTTT. Protein sequence: CASSETYTPGELFF.

This chain uses TRBV14 with TRBJ2-7; D tentatively fits TRBD1 or TRBD2 (6 bases each). V was clipped by 3 bases and J by 3 bases, with 24 bases between them. The CDR3 covers 18 residues. Germline V CDR1 and CDR2: SGHDN, FVKESK. The CDR3 DNA sequence: TGTGCCAGCAGCCATCAGGGACGGGGGACACCCCCTTTCTACGAGCAGTACTTC. Translating it yields CASSHQGRGTPPFYEQYF.

The genes are TRBV14 and TRBJ1-1; D uncertain. Trimming removed 1 base at V and 1 base at J, with 10 bases between. Germline CDR1 reads SGHDN; CDR2 reads FVKESK. CDR3 length equals 15 residues. The CDR3 protein is CASSQAGRENTEAFF. DNA for the CDR3: TGTGCCAGCAGCCAAGCCGGCAGAGAGAACACTGAAGCTTTCTTT.

This clonotype was found a few times. J is TRBJ2-7 and V is TRBV12-3 or TRBV12-4; D gene unclear. Trimming pared 3 bases from V and 7 bases from J, leaving 7 bases between. CDR3 length: 11 residues. The CDR3 sequence: CASSFQWEQYF. The CDR3 DNA follows: TGTGCCAGCAGTTTTCAGTGGGAGCAGTACTTC.

The chain carries TRBV29-1 and TRBJ1-2; D might be TRBD1 (5 bases). Looked up from germline, CDR1 is SQVTM and CDR2 is ANQGSEA. The V end was cut by 8 bases, the J end by 8 bases, with 12 bases between. This CDR3 region has 10 residues. The CDR3 region has the DNA TGCAGCTTGACACGGGACGGCTACACCTTC. Translating gives CSLTRDGYTF. Together with reference TRBV29-1 and TRBJ1-2, the CDR3 gives the full variable domain: SAVISQKPSRDICQRGTSLTIQCQVDSQVTMMFWYRQQPGQSLTLIATANQGSEATYESGFVIDKFPISRPNLTFSTLTVSNMSPEDSSIYLCSLTRDGYTFGSGTRLTVV.

In this sample, this clonotype turned up a few times. This chain links TRBV20-1 with TRBJ2-2; 7 nucleotides align to TRBD1. Trimming took 0 bases from V and 1 from J; bases not matched to a gene: 5. There are 16 residues in the CDR3. CDR1 and CDR2 (germline): DFQATT, SNEGSKA (reference sequence). CDR3 bases: TGCAGTGCTAGAGATCTTAGGACAGGGAACACCGGGGAGCTGTTTTTT. Its protein product is CSARDLRTGNTGELFF.

J is TRBJ1-4 and V is TRBV2, with 12 bases aligning to TRBD1. The trim removed 7 bases at V and 10 bases at J, leaving 4 bases unmatched. Germline lookup yields CDR1 SNHLY and CDR2 FYNNEI. The CDR3 runs to 13 residues. In nucleotides, the CDR3 is TGTGCCAGCATGCCGGGACAGGGGGCAAAACTGTTTTTT. This translates into CASMPGQGAKLFF. Full variable domain (rest looked up from reference TRBV2 and TRBJ1-4): EPEVTQTPSHQVTQMGQEVILRCVPISNHLYFYWYRQILGQKVEFLVSFYNNEISEKSEIFDDQFSVERPDGSNFTLKIRSTKLEDSAMYFCASMPGQGAKLFFGSGTQLSVL.

CDR3 coding DNA: TGTGCCAGCAGCCCAGACAGGGGCAGTGTGGAGACCCAGTACTTC. Translation: CASSPDRGSVETQYF. The chain couples TRBV7-2 to TRBJ2-5; 8 nucleotides match TRBD1. CDR1 and CDR2 from the germline V gene are SGHTA and FQGNSA. Trimming removed 5 bases from V and 5 bases from J; junction bases left unmatched: 10. This CDR3 has 15 amino acids.

Turning to this clonotype: Compared with germline, one end of the junction differs, possibly owing to a read error. The CDR3 DNA reads TGTAGCGTGGCAGGGGAGAACTATGGCTACACCTTC. Amino acids: CSVAGENYGYTF. The chain has TRBV29-1 and TRBJ1-2; D may be TRBD1 (6 bases). CDR3 size: 12 residues. Germline-derived CDR1 and CDR2 are SQVTM and ANQGSEA.

The rearrangement joins TRBV7-9 to TRBJ2-5; unclear D gene. This CDR3 has 12 residues. Germline V gives CDR1 SEHNR, CDR2 FQNEAQ (reference sequence). Trimming took off 1 base at V and 7 bases at J, with 7 bases between the two ends. CDR3 loop: CASSLDAGTQYF. The CDR3 DNA follows: TGTGCCAGCAGCTTAGATGCCGGGACCCAGTACTTC.

The chain is built from TRBV5-1 and TRBJ2-7; TRBD2 matches at 11 bases. The trim removed 0 bases at V and 4 bases at J, leaving 6 bases unmatched. The length of the CDR3 is 16 residues. The germline gives CDR1 SGHRS, CDR2 YFSETQ. In nucleotides, the CDR3 is TGCGCCAGCAGCTTGGAACCGGGACTAGCGGCTTACGAGCAGTACTTC. Its translation: CASSLEPGLAAYEQYF.

This clonotype came up a few times. V gene TRBV20-1 combines with J gene TRBJ1-3; weak D call: TRBD1 (6 bases). The CDR3 is 15 amino acids. Trimming removed 5 bases from V and 2 bases from J, with 16 bases in between. Per the germline V gene, CDR1 is DFQATT and CDR2 is SNEGSKA (reference sequence). Here the CDR3 DNA reads TGCAGTGCTTCCCCACAGGGCGTAACTGGAAACACCATATATTTT. Protein sequence: CSASPQGVTGNTIYF.

This clonotype was observed a handful of times. The chain carries TRBV4-2 and TRBJ2-7, with a weak D call TRBD1 (6 bases). The V gene lost 4 bases and the J gene lost 4 bases, with 20 bases spanning the gap. The CDR3 loop spans 16 amino acids. The V gene's germline CDR1 is LGHNA and CDR2 YNFKEQ. The CDR3 DNA reads TGTGCCAGCAGCCCCCCAGAAGGGGGAACAGTGTACGAGCAGTACTTC. Translation: CASSPPEGGTVYEQYF.

The V gene is TRBV9, the J gene TRBJ1-6, with D perhaps matching TRBD1 (5 bases). In germline, CDR1 is SGDLS, CDR2 YYNGEE. Between the trimmed V and J ends, which lost 4 bases and 0 bases, there was a span of 14 bases. CDR3 length equals 17 residues. The CDR3 coding sequence is TGTGCCAGCAGCCAACGAGGGGCTAGCTCCTATAATTCACCCCTCCACTTT. Translated: CASSQRGASSYNSPLHF.

Many counts were recorded for this clonotype. V and J are TRBV12-3 or TRBV12-4 and TRBJ1-5; weak D call: TRBD1 (6 bases). This CDR3 comprises 14 residues. Trimming removed 9 bases from V and 2 bases from J, with 14 bases in between. The CDR3 spells CASSLTGRNQPQHF. The CDR3 region has the DNA TGTGCCAGTAGCCTAACAGGGCGCAATCAGCCCCAGCATTTT.

This clonotype was seen ten or more times. The chain joins TRBV12-3 or TRBV12-4 to TRBJ2-7; a weak D match, TRBD1 (6 bases). The CDR3 has 13 amino acids. The V gene lost 6 bases and the J gene lost 2 bases, with 11 bases spanning the gap. The CDR3 bases are TGTGCCAGCAGAAGGACAGCCACCTACGAGCAGTACTTC. It translates to CASRRTATYEQYF.

This clonotype was counted many times. The rearrangement links TRBV5-5 to TRBJ1-5; TRBD1 aligns across 7 bases. Per germline, CDR1 SGHKS and CDR2 YYEKEE (reference sequence). This CDR3 contains 15 residues. V dropped 0 bases and J dropped 3; count of bases not matched to a gene: 3. This CDR3 is CASSLDGQDNQPQHF. The CDR3 DNA reads TGTGCCAGCAGCTTGGATGGACAGGACAATCAGCCCCAGCATTTT.

This clonotype was detected ten times or more. This chain connects TRBV6-5 to TRBJ1-2; no reliable D call. The CDR3 consists of 15 residues. Germline V gene data show CDR1 as MNHEY and CDR2 as SVGAGI. The ends were cut back, 2 bases at V and 2 bases at J, with 12 bases in the middle. In DNA, the CDR3 is TGTGCCAGCAGTTACAGGGCCCTCGGAAACTATGGCTACACCTTC. Translated, it gives CASSYRALGNYGYTF.

This clonotype was seen at least ten times. This chain connects TRBV12-3 or TRBV12-4 to TRBJ1-1; D is undetermined. The CDR3 runs to 13 residues. Trimming removed 3 bases from V and 0 bases from J, with 5 bases in between. Written as DNA, the CDR3 is TGTGCCAGCAGTTTGATGATGAACACTGAAGCTTTCTTT. Translated, it gives CASSLMMNTEAFF.

At least ten counts were recorded for this clonotype. The CDR3 sequence: CASSQVGGLYQPQHF. The CDR3 region has the DNA TGCGCCAGCAGCCAAGTGGGGGGCCTTTATCAGCCCCAGCATTTT. The rearrangement links TRBV4-1 to TRBJ1-5; weak D call: TRBD1 (6 bases). Trimming stripped 1 base from V and 5 bases from J, with 12 bases between. CDR3 length equals 15 residues. From germline, CDR1 is MGHRA and CDR2 YSYEKL.